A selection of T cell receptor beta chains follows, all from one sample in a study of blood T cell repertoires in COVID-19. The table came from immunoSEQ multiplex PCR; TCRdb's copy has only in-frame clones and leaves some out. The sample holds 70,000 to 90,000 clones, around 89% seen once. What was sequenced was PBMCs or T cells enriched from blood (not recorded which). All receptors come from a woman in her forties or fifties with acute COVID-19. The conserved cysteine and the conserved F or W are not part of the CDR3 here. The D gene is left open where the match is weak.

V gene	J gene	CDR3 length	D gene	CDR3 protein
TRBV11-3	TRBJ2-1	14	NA	ASSLSSSVPSREQF
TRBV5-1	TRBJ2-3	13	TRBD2	ASSLESGRADTQY
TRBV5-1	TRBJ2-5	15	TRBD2	ASSPSVTSGSGETQY
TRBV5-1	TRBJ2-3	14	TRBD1	ASSLGTGGAGGTQY
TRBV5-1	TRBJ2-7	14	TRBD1	ASSFSGTADTYEQY
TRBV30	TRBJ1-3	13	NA	AWSGAAGSGNTIY
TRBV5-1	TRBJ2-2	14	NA	ASSLTGSTNTGELF
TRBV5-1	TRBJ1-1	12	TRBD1	ASSFSTGVTEAF
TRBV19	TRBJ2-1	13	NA	ASSMGVQSYNEQF
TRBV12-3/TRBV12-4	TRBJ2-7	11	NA	ASSFQRSYEQY
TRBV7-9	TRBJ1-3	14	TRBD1	ASSLGQGASGNTIY
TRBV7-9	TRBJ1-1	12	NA	ASSSIGVNTEAF
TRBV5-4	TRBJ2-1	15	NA	ASSSGGWAVSYNEQF
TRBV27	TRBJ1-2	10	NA	ASRLGAYGYT
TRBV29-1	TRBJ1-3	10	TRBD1	SVGTAGNTIY
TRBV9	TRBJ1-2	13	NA	ASSVGDRQSYGYT
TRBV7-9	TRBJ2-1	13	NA	ASSLVETRIDEQF
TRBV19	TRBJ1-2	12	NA	ASAGTRANYGYT
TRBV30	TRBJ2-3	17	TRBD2	AWSRLLGLAGGFADTQY
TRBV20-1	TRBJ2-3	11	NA	SASRHRTDTQY
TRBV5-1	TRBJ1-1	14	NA	ASSLGIQGVNTEAF
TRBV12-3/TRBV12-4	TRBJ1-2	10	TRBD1	ASSRTGGGYT
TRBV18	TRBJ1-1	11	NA	ASSPSVRNEAF
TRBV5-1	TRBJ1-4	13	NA	ASSLIAGGDEKLF
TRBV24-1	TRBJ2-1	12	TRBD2	ATSAAGGYNEQF
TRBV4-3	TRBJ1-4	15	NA	ASSQEVRVATNEKLF
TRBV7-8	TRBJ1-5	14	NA	ASRKGRRESNQPQH
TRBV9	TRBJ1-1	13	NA	ASSVEGQWDTEAF
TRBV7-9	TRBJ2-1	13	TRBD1	ASNPGTASYNEQF
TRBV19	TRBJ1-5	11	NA	ASSIAQGEPQH
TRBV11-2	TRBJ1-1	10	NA	ASSLERTEAF
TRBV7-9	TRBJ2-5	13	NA	ASSLGPQGGETQY
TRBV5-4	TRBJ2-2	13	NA	ASSSRTRGTGELF
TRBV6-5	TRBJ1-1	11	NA	ASRGGPHTEAF
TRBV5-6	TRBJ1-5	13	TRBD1	ASSSSGQGYQPQH
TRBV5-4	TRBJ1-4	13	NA	ASSRNTGLGEKLF
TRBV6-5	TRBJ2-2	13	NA	ASSYDRPGVGELF
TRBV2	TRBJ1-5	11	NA	ASQMGGNQPQH
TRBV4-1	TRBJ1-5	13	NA	ASSPRTAHNQPQH
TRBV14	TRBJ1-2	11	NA	ASSQGVTGIHT
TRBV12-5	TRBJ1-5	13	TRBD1	ASGRGTGGGQPQH
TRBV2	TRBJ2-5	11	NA	ASSEDSQETQY
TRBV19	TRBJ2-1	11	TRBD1	ASSGQGRNEQF
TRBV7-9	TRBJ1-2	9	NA	ASSTGHGYT
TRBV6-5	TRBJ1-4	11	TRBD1	ASKRQGNEKLF
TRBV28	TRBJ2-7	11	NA	ASSRDSTYEQY
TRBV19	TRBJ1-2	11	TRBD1	ASRFTGGDGYT
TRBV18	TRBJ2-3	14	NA	ASSPTGDISTDTQY
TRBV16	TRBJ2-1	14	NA	ASSPRGGTSYNEQF
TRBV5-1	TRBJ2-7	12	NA	ASSFEVGLYEQY
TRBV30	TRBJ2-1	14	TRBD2	AWSEGTSGRKYEQF
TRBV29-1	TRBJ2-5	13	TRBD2	SVVLTGLAAKTQY
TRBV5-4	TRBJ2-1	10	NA	ASSLEGREQF
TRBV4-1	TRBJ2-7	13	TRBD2	ASSKLAGVPYEQY
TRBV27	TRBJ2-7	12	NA	ASSLRAGPDEQY